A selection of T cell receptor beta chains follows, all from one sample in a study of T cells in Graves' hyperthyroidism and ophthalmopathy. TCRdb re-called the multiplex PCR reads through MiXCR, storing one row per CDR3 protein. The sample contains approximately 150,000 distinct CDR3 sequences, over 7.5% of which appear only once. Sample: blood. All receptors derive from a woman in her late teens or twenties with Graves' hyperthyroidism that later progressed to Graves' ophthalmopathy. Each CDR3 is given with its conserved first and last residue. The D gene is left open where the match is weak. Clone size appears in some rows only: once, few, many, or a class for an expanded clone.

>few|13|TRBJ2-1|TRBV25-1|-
TGTGCCAGCAGTGAACAGACAGGCTATGAGCAGTTCTTC
CASSEQTGYEQFF
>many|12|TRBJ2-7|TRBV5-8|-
TGTGCCAGCAGCGCACACTCCTACGAGCAGTACTTC
CASSAHSYEQYF
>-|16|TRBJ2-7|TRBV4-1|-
TGCGCCAGCAGCCAAGATTTAAGGGATCGGGTCTACGAGCAGTACTTC
CASSQDLRDRVYEQYF
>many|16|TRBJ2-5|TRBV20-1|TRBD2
TGCAGTGCTGCAACTAGCGGGGGGCGTTTTGAAGAGACCCAGTACTTC
CSAATSGGRFEETQYF
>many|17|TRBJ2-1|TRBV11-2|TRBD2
TGTGCCAGCAGCCTCGGGACTAGCGGGGCTTCCTACAATGAGCAGTTCTTC
CASSLGTSGASYNEQFF
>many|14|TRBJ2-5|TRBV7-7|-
TGTGCCAGCAGCTATACACGATTTCAAGAGACCCAGTACTTC
CASSYTRFQETQYF
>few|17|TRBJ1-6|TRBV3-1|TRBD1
TGTGCCAGCAGCCAAGGACCGGGACAGGGGAATAATTCACCCCTCCACTTT
CASSQGPGQGNNSPLHF
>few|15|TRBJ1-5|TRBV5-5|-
TGTGCCAGCAGCTTGGTTTTTTCAGGGGCTCAGCCCCAGCATTTT
CASSLVFSGAQPQHF
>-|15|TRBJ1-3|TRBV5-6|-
TGTGCCAGCAGCTCCTACGGGACTCCGGCGGGCACCATATATTTT
CASSSYGTPAGTIYF
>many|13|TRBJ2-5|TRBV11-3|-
TGTGCCAGCAGCTTAGGGTACCAAGAGACCCAGTACTTC
CASSLGYQETQYF
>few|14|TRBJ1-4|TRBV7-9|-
TGTGCCAGCAGCTTAGGAGGAACGGGTGAAAAACTGTTTTTT
CASSLGGTGEKLFF
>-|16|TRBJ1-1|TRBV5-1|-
TGCGCCAGCAGCTTGGTTGTGGGACTCTCAAACACTGAAGCTTTCTTT
CASSLVVGLSNTEAFF
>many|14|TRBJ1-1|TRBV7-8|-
TGTGCCAGCAGCTTAGCGGGGGGGAGGGCTGAAGCTTTCTTT
CASSLAGGRAEAFF
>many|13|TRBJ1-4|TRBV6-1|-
TGTGCCAGCAGCCGGTCCGGGGACGAAAAACTGTTTTTT
CASSRSGDEKLFF
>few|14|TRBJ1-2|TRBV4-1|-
TGCGCCAGCAGCCAAGTTTCCGGGGATCGTGGCTACACCTTC
CASSQVSGDRGYTF
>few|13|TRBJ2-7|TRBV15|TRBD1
TGTGCCACCCGGGACAGGGCCCCCTACGAGCAGTACTTC
CATRDRAPYEQYF
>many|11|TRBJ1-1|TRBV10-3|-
TGTGCCATCAGAAAGAACACTGAAGCTTTCTTT
CAIRKNTEAFF
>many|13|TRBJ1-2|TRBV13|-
TGTGCCAGCAGCTCACTGGCAGGGGCTGGCTACACCTTC
CASSSLAGAGYTF
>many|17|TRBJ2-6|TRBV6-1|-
TGTGCCAGCAGTGAAGCGGTCTCAAGGACGGGGGCCAACGTCCTGACTTTC
CASSEAVSRTGANVLTF
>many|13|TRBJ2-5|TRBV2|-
TGTGCCAGCAGTGAGGTACTCCAAGAGACCCAGTACTTC
CASSEVLQETQYF
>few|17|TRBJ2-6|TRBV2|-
TGTGCCAGCAGTGGTGGTTTGGGGGGCTCTGGGGCCAACGTCCTGACTTTC
CASSGGLGGSGANVLTF
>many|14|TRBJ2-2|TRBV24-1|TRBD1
TGTGCCACCCTCGGGACAGCGAACACCGGGGAGCTGTTTTTT
CATLGTANTGELFF
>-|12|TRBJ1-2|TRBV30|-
TGTGCCTGGAGTGTCTTGGGTGCTGGCTACACCTTC
CAWSVLGAGYTF
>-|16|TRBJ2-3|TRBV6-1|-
TGTGCCAGCAGCCGCTCCACTAGGGGATCCACAGATACGCAGTATTTT
CASSRSTRGSTDTQYF
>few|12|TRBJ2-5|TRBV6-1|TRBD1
TGTGCCAGCAAGACAGGGGAAGAGACCCAGTACTTC
CASKTGEETQYF
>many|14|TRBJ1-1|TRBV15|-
TGTGCCACCAGCAGAGACAGGGTGAACACTGAAGCTTTCTTT
CATSRDRVNTEAFF
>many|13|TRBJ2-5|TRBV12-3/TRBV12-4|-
TGTGCCAGCAGTTTTAGGGGCCAAGAGACCCAGTACTTC
CASSFRGQETQYF
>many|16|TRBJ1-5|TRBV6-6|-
TGTGCCAGCAGTTACTCGAGCCCCATAGGGGGTCAGCCCCAGCATTTT
CASSYSSPIGGQPQHF
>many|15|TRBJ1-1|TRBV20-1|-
TGCAGTGCTAGAGTTATGGAGAGGGCTAGAGCTGAAGCTTTCTTT
CSARVMERARAEAFF
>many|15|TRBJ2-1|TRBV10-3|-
TGTGCCATCAGTGAGTCGATCACGCGGGACAGCAAGCAGTTCTTC
CAISESITRDSKQFF
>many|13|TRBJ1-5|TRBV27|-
TGTGCCAGCAGTTTAACGGGTAATCAGCCCCAGCATTTT
CASSLTGNQPQHF
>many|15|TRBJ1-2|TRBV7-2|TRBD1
TGTGCCAGCAGCTTTCCGGGACAGGGAAGGGAGGGCTACACCTTC
CASSFPGQGREGYTF
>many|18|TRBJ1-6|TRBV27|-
TGTGCCAGCAGTCCCACCATCCTGCGACAGCGTGGCTATTCGGCCCTCCACTTT
CASSPTILRQRGYSALHF
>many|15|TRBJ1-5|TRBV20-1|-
TGCAGTGCTCCGAGGGGCCCCGGCGGCAATCAGCCCCAGCATTTT
CSAPRGPGGNQPQHF
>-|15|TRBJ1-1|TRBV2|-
TGTGCCAGCAGGGCGGACGCGGGAGGGAACACTGAGGCTTTCTTT
CASRADAGGNTEAFF
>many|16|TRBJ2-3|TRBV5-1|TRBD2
TGCGCCAGCAGCTTGGCGGCGGGGGTTGTAGGAGATACGCAGTATTTT
CASSLAAGVVGDTQYF
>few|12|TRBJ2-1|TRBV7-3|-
TGTGCCAGCAGCTTAGGTATGAATGAGCAGTTCTTC
CASSLGMNEQFF
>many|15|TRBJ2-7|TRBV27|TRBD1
TGTGCCAGCAGTTTCGACAGGGGCACTACCTACGAGCAGTACTTC
CASSFDRGTTYEQYF
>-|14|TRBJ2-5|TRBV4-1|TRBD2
TGCGCCAGCAGCCAAACGACTAGCGGGGAGACCCAGTACTTC
CASSQTTSGETQYF
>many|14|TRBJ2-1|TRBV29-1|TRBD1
TGCAGCGTTGAAGAGGGGACAGGGGACAATGAGCAGTTCTTC
CSVEEGTGDNEQFF
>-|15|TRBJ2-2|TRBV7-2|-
TGTGCCAGCAGCACGGGCGTCGGGAGCACCGGGGAGCTGTTTTTT
CASSTGVGSTGELFF
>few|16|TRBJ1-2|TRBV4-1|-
TGCGCCAGCAGCCGTCGTCTCGGAAGGGGGGGATATGGCTACACCTTC
CASSRRLGRGGYGYTF
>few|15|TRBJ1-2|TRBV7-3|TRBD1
TGTGCCAGCAGCCCCGGGACAGGGAGGGTCGGTGGCTACACCTTC
CASSPGTGRVGGYTF
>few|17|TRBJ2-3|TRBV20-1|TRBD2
TGCAGTGCTATCAGGGGACTAGCGGGAGGCTATGCAGATACGCAGTATTTT
CSAIRGLAGGYADTQYF
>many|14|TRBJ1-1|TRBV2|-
TGTGCCAGCAGTGAAGCAATTCCAAACACTGAAGCTTTCTTT
CASSEAIPNTEAFF
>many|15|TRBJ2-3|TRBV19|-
TGTGCCAGTAGTATGGTATGGGGCTCTCTAGATACGCAGTATTTT
CASSMVWGSLDTQYF
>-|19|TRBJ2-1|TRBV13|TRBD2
TGTGCCAGCAGCTTTTCAAAGACTGGCGGGAGGAGCTCCTACAATGAGCGGTTCTTC
CASSFSKTGGRSSYNERFF
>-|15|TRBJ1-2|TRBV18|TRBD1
TGTGCCAGCTCACCACCAGTCAGGGGGCCTGGTGGCTACACCTTC
CASSPPVRGPGGYTF
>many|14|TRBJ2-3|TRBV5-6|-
TGTGCCAGCAGCTTGTATCAGGGACTCGATACGCAGTATTTT
CASSLYQGLDTQYF
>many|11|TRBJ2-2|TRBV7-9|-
TGTGCCAGCAGCTTACCAGTGGAGCTGTTTTTT
CASSLPVELFF